This TCR beta chain derives from a study of OX40 agonist ivuxolimab in advanced cancers. The data were produced by immunoSEQ multiplex PCR, yet TCRdb's version contains in-frame clones alone and is incomplete. This table holds 63,000 or so clones, around 88% found once. The CDR3 loop spans 16 amino acids. CDR1 LNHDA and CDR2 SQIVND come from the germline V gene (reference sequence). With 5 bases removed from V and 1 base from J, the gap between germline ends came to 17 bases. The source is an adult with an advanced solid tumor such as melanoma, head and neck, liver or kidney cancer. The sequencing used CD4+ or CD8+ T cells sorted from blood, collected in a trial of the OX40 agonist ivuxolimab. The V gene is TRBV19, the J gene TRBJ1-2; maybe TRBD1 (6 bases). The CDR3 here is CASSAGGRKDNYGYTF. The DNA for the CDR3 is TGTGCCAGTAGTGCCGGGGGGCGAAAGGATAACTATGGCTACACCTTC.